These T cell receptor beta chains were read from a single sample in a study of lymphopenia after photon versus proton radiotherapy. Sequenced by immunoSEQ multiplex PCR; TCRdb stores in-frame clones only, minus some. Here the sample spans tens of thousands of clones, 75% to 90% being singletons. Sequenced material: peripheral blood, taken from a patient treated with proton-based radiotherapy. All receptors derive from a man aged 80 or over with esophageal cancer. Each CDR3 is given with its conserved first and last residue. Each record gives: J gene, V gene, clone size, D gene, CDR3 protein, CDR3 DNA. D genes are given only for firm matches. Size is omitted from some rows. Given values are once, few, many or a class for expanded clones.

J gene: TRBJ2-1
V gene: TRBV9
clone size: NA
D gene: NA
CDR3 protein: CASSALTGPNEQFF
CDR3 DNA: TGTGCCAGCAGCGCCCTAACAGGGCCCAATGAGCAGTTCTTC

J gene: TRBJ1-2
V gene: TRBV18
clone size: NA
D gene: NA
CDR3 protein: CASSQNVDNFYGYTF
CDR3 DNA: TGTGCCAGCTCACAGAACGTAGACAACTTCTATGGCTACACCTTC

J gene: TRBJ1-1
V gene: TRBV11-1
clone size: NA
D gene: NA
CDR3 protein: CASSLVEEGTEAFF
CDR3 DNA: TGTGCCAGCAGCTTAGTGGAGGAGGGCACTGAAGCTTTCTTT

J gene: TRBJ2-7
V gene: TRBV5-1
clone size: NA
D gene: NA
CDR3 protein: CASSRGTSSSYEQYF
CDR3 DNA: TGCGCCAGCAGCAGGGGGACCTCCTCCTCCTACGAGCAGTACTTC

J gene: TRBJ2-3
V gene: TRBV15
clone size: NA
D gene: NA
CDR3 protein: CATSRGGQAGTDTQYF
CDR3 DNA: TGTGCCACCAGCAGAGGAGGGCAGGCGGGAACAGATACGCAGTATTTT

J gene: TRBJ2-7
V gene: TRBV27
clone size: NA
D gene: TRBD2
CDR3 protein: CASKELAGGSYEQYF
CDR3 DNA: TGTGCCAGCAAGGAACTAGCGGGAGGCTCCTACGAGCAGTACTTC

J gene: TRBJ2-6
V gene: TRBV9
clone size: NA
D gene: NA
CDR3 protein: CASSSQPFTGANVLTF
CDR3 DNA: TGTGCCAGCAGCTCACAGCCCTTCACTGGGGCCAACGTCCTGACTTTC

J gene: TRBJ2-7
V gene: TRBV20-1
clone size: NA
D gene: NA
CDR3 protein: CSASSPFEQYF
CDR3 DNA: TGCAGTGCTAGTAGCCCGTTCGAGCAGTACTTC

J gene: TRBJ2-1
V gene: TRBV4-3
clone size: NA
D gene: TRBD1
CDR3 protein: CASSYGTGGYNEQFF
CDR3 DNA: TGCGCCAGCAGCTACGGGACAGGGGGATACAATGAGCAGTTCTTC

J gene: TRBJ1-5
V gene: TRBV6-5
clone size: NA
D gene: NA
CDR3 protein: CASSYSRNQPQHF
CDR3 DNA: TGTGCCAGCAGTTACTCCCGAAATCAGCCCCAGCATTTT

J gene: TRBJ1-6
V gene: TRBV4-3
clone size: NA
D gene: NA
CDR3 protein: CASSQDWNSPLHF
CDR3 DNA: TGCGCCAGCAGCCAAGATTGGAATTCACCCCTCCACTTT

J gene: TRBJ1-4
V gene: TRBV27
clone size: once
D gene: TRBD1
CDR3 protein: CASSLDRGFWGTNEKLFF
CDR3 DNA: TGTGCCAGCAGTCTTGACAGGGGATTTTGGGGTACTAATGAAAAACTGTTTTTT

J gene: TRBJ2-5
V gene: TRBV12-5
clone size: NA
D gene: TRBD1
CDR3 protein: CASGLGGAGGWETQYF
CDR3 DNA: TGTGCTAGTGGTTTGGGAGGGGCAGGGGGCTGGGAGACCCAGTACTTC

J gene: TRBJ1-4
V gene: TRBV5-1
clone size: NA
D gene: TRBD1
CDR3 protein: CASSSTTGGNEKLFF
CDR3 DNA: TGCGCCAGCAGCTCGACGACAGGGGGCAATGAAAAACTGTTTTTT

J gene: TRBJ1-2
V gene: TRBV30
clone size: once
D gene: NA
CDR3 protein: CAWSANRVGGGYTF
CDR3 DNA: TGTGCCTGGAGTGCCAACAGGGTTGGTGGTGGCTACACCTTC

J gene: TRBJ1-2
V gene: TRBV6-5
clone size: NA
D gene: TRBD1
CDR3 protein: CASSYRTGGIYGYTF
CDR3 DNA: TGTGCCAGCAGTTACCGGACAGGGGGGATCTATGGCTACACCTTC

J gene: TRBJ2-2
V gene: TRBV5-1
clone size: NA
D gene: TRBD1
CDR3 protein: CASSAETGANTGELFF
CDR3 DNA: TGCGCCAGCAGCGCGGAGACAGGGGCGAACACCGGGGAGCTGTTTTTT

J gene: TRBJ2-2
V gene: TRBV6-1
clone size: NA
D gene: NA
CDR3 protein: CASSVGMGNTGELFF
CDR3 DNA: TGTGCCAGCAGTGTCGGAATGGGGAACACCGGGGAGCTGTTTTTT

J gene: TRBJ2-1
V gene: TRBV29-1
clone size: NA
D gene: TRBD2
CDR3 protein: CSVEGGSGANEQFF
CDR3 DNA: TGCAGCGTTGAAGGCGGGAGTGGGGCCAATGAGCAGTTCTTC

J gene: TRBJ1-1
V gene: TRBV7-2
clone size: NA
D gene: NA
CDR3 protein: CASSQQWGVGTEAFF
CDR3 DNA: TGTGCCAGCAGCCAACAATGGGGGGTAGGAACTGAAGCTTTCTTT

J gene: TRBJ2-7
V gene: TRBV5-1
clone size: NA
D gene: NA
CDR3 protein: CASSTGLREQYF
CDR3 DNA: TGCGCCAGCAGTACAGGACTTCGGGAGCAGTACTTC

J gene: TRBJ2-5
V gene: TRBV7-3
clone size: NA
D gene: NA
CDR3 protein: CASSFSQQETQYF
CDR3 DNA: TGTGCCAGCAGCTTTTCACAGCAAGAGACCCAGTACTTC

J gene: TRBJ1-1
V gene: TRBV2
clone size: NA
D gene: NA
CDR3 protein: CASSVVGGANTEAFF
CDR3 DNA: TGTGCCAGCAGTGTCGTCGGAGGGGCGAACACTGAAGCTTTCTTT

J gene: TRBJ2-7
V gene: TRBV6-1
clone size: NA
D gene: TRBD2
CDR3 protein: CASSESAGGPYEQYF
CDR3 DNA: TGCGCCAGCAGTGAAAGCGCGGGAGGGCCCTACGAGCAGTACTTC

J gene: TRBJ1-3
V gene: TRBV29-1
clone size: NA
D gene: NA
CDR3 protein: CSVGRGDTIYF
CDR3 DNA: TGCAGCGTTGGAAGGGGCGACACCATATATTTT

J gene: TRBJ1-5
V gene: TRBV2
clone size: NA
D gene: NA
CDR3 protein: CASSEGGQNQPQHF
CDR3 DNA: TGTGCCAGCAGTGAAGGGGGGCAGAATCAGCCCCAGCATTTT

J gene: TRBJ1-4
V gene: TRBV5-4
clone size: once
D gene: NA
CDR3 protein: CASSPGGAGRDEKLFF
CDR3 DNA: TGTGCCAGCAGCCCCGGTGGGGCAGGGAGAGATGAAAAACTGTTTTTT

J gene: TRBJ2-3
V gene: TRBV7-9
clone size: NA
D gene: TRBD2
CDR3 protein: CASSLRSSGRSTDTQYF
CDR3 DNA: TGTGCCAGCAGCTTACGGTCTAGCGGGAGGAGCACAGATACGCAGTATTTT

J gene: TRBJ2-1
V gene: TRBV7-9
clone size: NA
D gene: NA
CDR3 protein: CASSSTRNGGNEQFF
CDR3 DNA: TGTGCCAGCAGCTCCACTAGAAACGGCGGCAATGAGCAGTTCTTC

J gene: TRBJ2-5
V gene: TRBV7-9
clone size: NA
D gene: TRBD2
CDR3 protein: CASSLASGGIETQYF
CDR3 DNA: TGTGCCAGCAGCTTGGCCAGCGGGGGGATAGAGACCCAGTACTTC

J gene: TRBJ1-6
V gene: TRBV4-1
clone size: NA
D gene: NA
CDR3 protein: CASSQDRGNSPLHF
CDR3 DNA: TGCGCCAGCAGCCAAGATCGCGGTAATTCACCCCTCCACTTT

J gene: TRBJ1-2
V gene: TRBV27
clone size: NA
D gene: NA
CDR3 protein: CASSLSYSTYGYTF
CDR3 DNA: TGTGCCAGCAGTTTATCGTACAGTACCTATGGCTACACCTTC

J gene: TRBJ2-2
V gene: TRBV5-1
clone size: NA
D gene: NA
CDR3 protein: CASSLGGSNTGELFF
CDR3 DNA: TGCGCCAGCAGCTTGGGCGGATCGAACACCGGGGAGCTGTTTTTT

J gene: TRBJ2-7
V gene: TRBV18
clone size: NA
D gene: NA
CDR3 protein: CASSPGTNYEQYF
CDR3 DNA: TGTGCCAGCTCACCAGGCACCAACTACGAGCAGTACTTC

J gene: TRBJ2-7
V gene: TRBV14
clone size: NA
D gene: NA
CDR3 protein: CASSPILGSEQYF
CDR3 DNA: TGTGCCAGCAGCCCTATTTTGGGAAGCGAGCAGTACTTC

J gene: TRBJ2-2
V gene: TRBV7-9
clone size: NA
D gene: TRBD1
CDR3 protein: CASSLLGTENTGELFF
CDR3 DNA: TGTGCCAGCAGCTTATTAGGGACAGAGAACACCGGGGAGCTGTTTTTT

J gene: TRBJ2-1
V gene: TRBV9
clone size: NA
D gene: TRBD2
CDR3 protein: CASSVGTSGINEQFF
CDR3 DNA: TGTGCCAGCAGCGTAGGGACTAGCGGGATCAATGAGCAGTTCTTC

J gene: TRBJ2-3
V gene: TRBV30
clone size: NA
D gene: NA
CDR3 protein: CAWSVWGGTDTQYF
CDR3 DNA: TGTGCCTGGAGTGTATGGGGAGGAACAGATACGCAGTATTTT

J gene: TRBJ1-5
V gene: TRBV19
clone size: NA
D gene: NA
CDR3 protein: CASDPYRDTPQPQHF
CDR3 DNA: TGTGCCAGCGACCCGTACAGGGACACTCCGCAGCCCCAGCATTTT

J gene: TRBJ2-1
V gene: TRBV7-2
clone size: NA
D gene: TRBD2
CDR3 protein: CASSLRLAFAHNEQFF
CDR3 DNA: TGTGCCAGCAGCCTCCGACTAGCTTTCGCCCACAATGAGCAGTTCTTC

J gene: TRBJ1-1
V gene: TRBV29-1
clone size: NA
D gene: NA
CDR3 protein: CSAPDGAGTEAFF
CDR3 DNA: TGCAGCGCCCCGGACGGGGCCGGCACTGAAGCTTTCTTT

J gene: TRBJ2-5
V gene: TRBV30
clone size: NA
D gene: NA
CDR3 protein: CAWGRPGYETQYF
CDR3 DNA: TGTGCCTGGGGCCGGCCAGGATATGAGACCCAGTACTTC

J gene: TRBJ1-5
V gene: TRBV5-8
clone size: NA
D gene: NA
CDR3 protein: CASSLAGMSNQPQHF
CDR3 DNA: TGTGCCAGCAGCTTGGCGGGGATGAGCAATCAGCCCCAGCATTTT

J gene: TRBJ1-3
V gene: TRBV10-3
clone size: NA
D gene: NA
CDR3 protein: CAISEDSRPGNTIYF
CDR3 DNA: TGTGCCATCAGTGAGGACAGCCGGCCTGGAAACACCATATATTTT

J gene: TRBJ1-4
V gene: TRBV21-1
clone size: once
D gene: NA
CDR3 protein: CASNGRSFF
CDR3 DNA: TGTGCCAGCAATGGACGCTCGTTTTTT

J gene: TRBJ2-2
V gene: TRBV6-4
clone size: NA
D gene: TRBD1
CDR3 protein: CASSNGFWDRGAGELFF
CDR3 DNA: TGTGCCAGCAGCAATGGATTTTGGGACAGGGGCGCCGGGGAGCTGTTTTTT

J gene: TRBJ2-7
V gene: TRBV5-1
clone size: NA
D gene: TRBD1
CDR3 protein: CASSLRQGASEQYF
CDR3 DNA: TGCGCCAGCAGCTTGAGACAGGGGGCGAGCGAGCAGTACTTC

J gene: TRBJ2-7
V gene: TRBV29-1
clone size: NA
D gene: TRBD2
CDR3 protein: CSVTGLAGVYEQYF
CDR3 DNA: TGCAGCGTTACGGGACTAGCGGGGGTGTACGAGCAGTACTTC

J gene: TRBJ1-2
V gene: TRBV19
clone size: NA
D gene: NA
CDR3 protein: CASSLRGYGYTF
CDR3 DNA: TGTGCCAGTAGTTTAAGGGGCTATGGCTACACCTTC

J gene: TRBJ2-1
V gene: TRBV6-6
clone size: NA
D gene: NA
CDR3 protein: CASSIDSYNEQFF
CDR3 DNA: TGTGCCAGCAGCATCGACAGCTACAATGAGCAGTTCTTC

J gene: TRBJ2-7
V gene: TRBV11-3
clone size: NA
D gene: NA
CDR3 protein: CASSPGGGGYEQYF
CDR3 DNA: TGTGCCAGCAGCCCCGGCGGAGGGGGATACGAGCAGTACTTC

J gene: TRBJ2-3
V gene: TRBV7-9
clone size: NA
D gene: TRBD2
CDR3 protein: CASSPSGVSTDTQYF
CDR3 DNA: TGTGCCAGCAGCCCTAGCGGGGTGAGCACAGATACGCAGTATTTT

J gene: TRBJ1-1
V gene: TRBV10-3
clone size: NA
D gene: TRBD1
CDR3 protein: CAISEPGQGVEAFF
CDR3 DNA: TGTGCCATCAGTGAACCGGGACAGGGAGTTGAAGCTTTCTTT